Following are 19 T cell receptor beta chains from one sample sequenced in a study of identical twins. TCRdb independently ran MiXCR on the 5' RACE reads; one entry per CDR3 protein. The sample shows a few hundred thousand distinct CDR3 sequences, about 10% of them seen only once. The sequenced material came from memory T cells sorted from blood. Receptor source: a man aged 45-65 years in good health.

This clonotype was seen a handful of times. The genes are TRBV5-1 and TRBJ1-1; the match to TRBD1 covers 11 bases. The length of the CDR3 is 16 residues. V lost 0 bases and J lost 0; bases outside the gene matches: 1. Per the germline V gene, CDR1 is SGHRS and CDR2 is YFSETQ. This CDR3 reads CASSLGTGGVNTEAFF. For the CDR3, the DNA is TGCGCCAGCAGCTTGGGGACAGGGGGCGTGAACACTGAAGCTTTCTTT.

Details on this clonotype: An end of the junction differs from the germline gene, which may be a read error. The V gene is TRBV11-2, the J gene TRBJ2-7; D not resolved. CDR3 length: 14 amino acids. The germline V gene has CDR1 SGHAT and CDR2 FQNNGV. The DNA for the CDR3 is TGTGCCAGCAGCTTTGACGTGAGCTCCTACGAGCAGAACTTC. Translating gives CASSFDVSSYEQNF.

The table lists this clonotype with a few counts. The J gene is TRBJ2-1, the V gene TRBV7-9; TRBD2 agrees at 11 bases. The CDR3 is made up of 16 amino acids. V lost 5 bases to trimming and J lost 3 bases; unmatched junction nucleotides: 6. Germline loops: CDR1 SEHNR, CDR2 FQNEAQ (reference sequence). CDR3 in amino acids: CASSASTSGGYNEQFF. The DNA of the CDR3 is TGTGCCAGCAGCGCCTCAACTAGCGGGGGCTACAATGAGCAGTTCTTC.

This chain joins TRBV14 and TRBJ2-1, with 7 bases fitting TRBD2. Trimming removed 2 bases from V and 7 bases from J; junction bases left unmatched: 8. The CDR3 contains 15 residues. Per the germline V gene, CDR1 is SGHDN and CDR2 is FVKESK. CDR3: CASSQRDRLANEQFF. For the CDR3, the DNA is TGTGCCAGCAGCCAACGCGACAGACTAGCAAATGAGCAGTTCTTC.

The chain joins TRBV5-1 to TRBJ2-5; D possibly corresponds to TRBD1 (6 bases). CDR3 length: 14 residues. V was shortened by 1 base and J by 2 bases, with 9 bases between the two germline ends. Germline loops: CDR1 SGHRS, CDR2 YFSETQ. The CDR3 here is CASSLLGAQETQYF. CDR3 DNA: TGCGCCAGCAGCTTGCTGGGGGCGCAAGAGACCCAGTACTTC. Variable domain in full (rest from reference TRBV5-1 and TRBJ2-5): KAGVTQTPRYLIKTRGQQVTLSCSPISGHRSVSWYQQTPGQGLQFLFEYFSETQRNKGNFPGRFSGRQFSNSRSEMNVSTLELGDSALYLCASSLLGAQETQYFGPGTRLLVL.

The V call is TRBV12-3 or TRBV12-4, the J call TRBJ2-2; D perhaps matches TRBD1 (5 bases). V was clipped by 4 bases and J by 4 bases, with 13 bases between them. CDR3 length equals 15 residues. The DNA for the CDR3 is TGTGCCAGCAGTTGGGCAAGACAGCGCACCGGGGAGCTGTTTTTT. It yields the protein CASSWARQRTGELFF.

The chain combines TRBV20-1 with TRBJ2-4; 11 nucleotides agree with TRBD1. Germline loops: CDR1 DFQATT, CDR2 SNEGSKA (reference sequence). The CDR3 covers 13 residues. Trimming took 6 bases from V and 6 from J; bases not matched to a gene: 4. DNA for the CDR3: TGCAGTGCCAGGGACAGGGGGATAAACATTCAGTACTTC. This translates into CSARDRGINIQYF.

Many counts were recorded for this clonotype. The rearrangement joins TRBV7-2 to TRBJ2-1; 9 bases line up with TRBD2. Germline CDR1 SGHTA, CDR2 FQGNSA. The V segment lost 1 base and the J segment 7 bases; nucleotides outside the gene matches: 17. The CDR3 totals 19 residues. Here the CDR3 DNA reads TGTGCCAGCAGCTTAGTTAGCGGGAGATACTCCCGGCTCCGTAATGAGCAGTTCTTC. It translates to CASSLVSGRYSRLRNEQFF.

This clonotype occurred a few times. This chain uses TRBV27 with TRBJ2-3, with a possible D match to TRBD2 (5 bases). Germline V gives CDR1 MNHEY, CDR2 SMNVEV (reference sequence). V was cut by 2 bases and J by 2 bases, with 11 bases left in between. The CDR3 is 15 amino acids. DNA for the CDR3: TGTGCCAGCAGTTTAAAGAGGGCCCCCACAGATACGCAGTATTTT. The encoded protein is CASSLKRAPTDTQYF.

The V gene is TRBV2, the J gene TRBJ1-1, with a tentative D call TRBD1 (5 bases). V lost 3 bases and J 10 bases, leaving 15 bases between the germline ends. This CDR3 comprises 13 residues. Germline V gene lookup returns CDR1 SNHLY and CDR2 FYNNEI. Written as DNA, the CDR3 is TGTGCCAGCAGTGATGGGGGTGATGCGTCAGCTTTCTTT. It yields the protein CASSDGGDASAFF.

This clonotype turned up a few times. Here the CDR3 DNA reads TGTGCCAGCAGTACAGCGGGATCCTACGAGCAGTACTTC. It is translated as CASSTAGSYEQYF. The rearrangement joins TRBV6-2 or TRBV6-3 to TRBJ2-7, with TRBD2 matching over 7 bases. From germline, CDR1 is MNHEY and CDR2 SVGEGT. This CDR3 has 13 amino acids. V lost 5 bases, J lost 1 base, and 2 bases stayed unmatched.

The genes are TRBV28 and TRBJ2-5; 7 bases align to TRBD1. Germline CDR1 is MDHEN and CDR2 is SYDVKM. The V and J ends lost 2 bases and 5 bases, in that order; junction bases with no gene match: 5. The CDR3 spans 14 residues. CDR3 loop: CASSLPQGVETQYF. In DNA form, the CDR3 reads TGTGCCAGCAGTTTACCCCAGGGGGTGGAGACCCAGTACTTC.

This clonotype was found many times. The chain joins TRBV5-1 to TRBJ2-3; perhaps TRBD2 as D (6 bases). This CDR3 has 15 amino acids. The V gene's germline CDR1 is SGHRS and CDR2 YFSETQ. V lost 4 bases, J lost 4 bases, and 16 bases lay in between. The chain's CDR3 is CASSTDGRLADTQYF. CDR3 sequence (DNA): TGCGCCAGCAGCACTGACGGGAGACTTGCAGATACGCAGTATTTT.

There are many counts of this clonotype. This chain connects TRBV5-1 to TRBJ2-7; D may match TRBD1 or TRBD2 (6 bases each). The V gene's germline CDR1 is SGHRS and CDR2 YFSETQ. The length of the CDR3 is 14 residues. V lost 4 bases, J lost 5 bases, and 16 bases lay in between. CDR3 coding DNA: TGCGCCAGCAGCCCGGGGGCAGGGTTCAACGAGCAGTACTTC. It encodes CASSPGAGFNEQYF.

This clonotype occurred a few times. The V and J genes are TRBV19 and TRBJ2-1; 7 bases agree with TRBD2. CDR3 length: 15 residues. In germline, CDR1 is LNHDA, CDR2 SQIVND (reference sequence). The V segment lost 5 bases and the J segment 5 bases; nucleotides outside the gene matches: 9. The CDR3 loop is CASSPVAGDHNEQFF. The CDR3 coding sequence is TGTGCCAGTAGTCCAGTGGCGGGGGACCACAATGAGCAGTTCTTC. Using reference TRBV19 and TRBJ2-1 for the parts outside the CDR3, the full variable domain is DGGITQSPKYLFRKEGQNVTLSCEQNLNHDAMYWYRQDPGQGLRLIYYSQIVNDFQKGDIAEGYSVSREKKESFPLTVTSAQKNPTAFYLCASSPVAGDHNEQFFGPGTRLTVL.

This clonotype came up many times. J is TRBJ2-3 and V is TRBV5-1; 8 bases agree with TRBD2. Germline CDR1 and CDR2: SGHRS and YFSETQ. The CDR3 is 16 amino acids. V shed 6 bases, J shed 2 bases, and the junction held 11 bases outside the gene matches. CDR3 in amino acids: CASNPTRGGNTDTQYF. The CDR3 DNA sequence: TGCGCCAGCAACCCAACCCGGGGGGGAAACACAGATACGCAGTATTTT.

This clonotype showed up many times. The rearrangement uses TRBV7-2 and TRBJ1-1; 7 positions match TRBD1. The ends lost 5 bases at V and 0 bases at J; junction bases unmatched: 6. CDR3 length equals 15 residues. In germline, CDR1 is SGHTA, CDR2 FQGNSA. CDR3 sequence reads: CASSRQGGLNTEAFF. As DNA, the CDR3 is TGTGCCAGCAGCAGACAGGGAGGGCTGAACACTGAAGCTTTCTTT.

This clonotype was seen at least ten times. The chain has TRBV6-1 and TRBJ2-7, with TRBD2 identical over 8 bases. With V trimmed by 8 bases and J by 4 bases, 10 bases remained unmatched. The CDR3 covers 14 residues. Germline V gene data show CDR1 as MNHNS and CDR2 as SASEGT. The CDR3 reads CASASGRKGYEQYF. CDR3 DNA: TGTGCCAGCGCTAGCGGGCGAAAAGGTTACGAGCAGTACTTC.

This clonotype came up many times. V and J are TRBV7-2 and TRBJ2-3, with no clear D. V lost 5 bases and J lost 3, with 6 bases in between. Looked up from germline, CDR1 is SGHTA and CDR2 is FQGNSA. The CDR3 is 12 amino acids. CDR3 in amino acids: CASSIMTDTQYF. In DNA, the CDR3 is TGTGCCAGCAGCATCATGACAGATACGCAGTATTTT.